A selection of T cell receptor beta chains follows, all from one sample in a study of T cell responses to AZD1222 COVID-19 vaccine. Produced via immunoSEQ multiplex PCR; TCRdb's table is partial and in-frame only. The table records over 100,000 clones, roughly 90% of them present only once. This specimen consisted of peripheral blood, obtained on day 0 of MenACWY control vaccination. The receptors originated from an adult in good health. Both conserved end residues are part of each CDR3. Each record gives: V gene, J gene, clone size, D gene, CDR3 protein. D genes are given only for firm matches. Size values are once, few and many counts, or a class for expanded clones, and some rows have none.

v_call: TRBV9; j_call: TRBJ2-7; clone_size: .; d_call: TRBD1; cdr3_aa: CASSTTGQPYLEQYF
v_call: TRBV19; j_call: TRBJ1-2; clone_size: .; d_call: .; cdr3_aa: CASSQGTGYGYTF
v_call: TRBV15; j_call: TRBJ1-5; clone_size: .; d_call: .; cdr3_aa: CATSRERGVGQPQHF
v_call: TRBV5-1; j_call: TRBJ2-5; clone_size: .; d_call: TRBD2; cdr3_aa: CASSFTTSRETQYF
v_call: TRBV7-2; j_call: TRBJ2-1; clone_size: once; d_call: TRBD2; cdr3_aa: CASSSRLAGGSQFF
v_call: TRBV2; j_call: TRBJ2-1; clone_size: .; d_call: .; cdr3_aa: CASRPWDAERWFF
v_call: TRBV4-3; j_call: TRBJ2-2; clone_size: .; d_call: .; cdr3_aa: CASSPTYEQGRELFF
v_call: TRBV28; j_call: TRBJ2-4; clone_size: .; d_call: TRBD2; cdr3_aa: CASSTRTSVRNIQYF
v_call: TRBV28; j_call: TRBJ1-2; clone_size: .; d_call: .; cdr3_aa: CASSPDSVGGYTF
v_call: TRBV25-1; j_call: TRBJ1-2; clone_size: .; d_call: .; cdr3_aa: CATMREGRGTHGYTF
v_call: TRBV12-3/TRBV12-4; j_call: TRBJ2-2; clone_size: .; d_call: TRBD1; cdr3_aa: CASSPTGRELFF
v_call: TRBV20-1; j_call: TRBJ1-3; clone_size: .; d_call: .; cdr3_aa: CSAAGNTIYF
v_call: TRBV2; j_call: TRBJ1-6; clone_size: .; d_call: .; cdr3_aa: CASGGGDEAGSPLHF
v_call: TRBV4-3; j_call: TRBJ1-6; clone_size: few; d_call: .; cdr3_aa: CASSQDGGGRSLHF
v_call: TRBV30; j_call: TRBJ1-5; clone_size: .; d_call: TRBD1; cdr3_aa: CAWSPARGTQHF
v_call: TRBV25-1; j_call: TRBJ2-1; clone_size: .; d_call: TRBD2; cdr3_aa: CASSDIRLAGINEQFF